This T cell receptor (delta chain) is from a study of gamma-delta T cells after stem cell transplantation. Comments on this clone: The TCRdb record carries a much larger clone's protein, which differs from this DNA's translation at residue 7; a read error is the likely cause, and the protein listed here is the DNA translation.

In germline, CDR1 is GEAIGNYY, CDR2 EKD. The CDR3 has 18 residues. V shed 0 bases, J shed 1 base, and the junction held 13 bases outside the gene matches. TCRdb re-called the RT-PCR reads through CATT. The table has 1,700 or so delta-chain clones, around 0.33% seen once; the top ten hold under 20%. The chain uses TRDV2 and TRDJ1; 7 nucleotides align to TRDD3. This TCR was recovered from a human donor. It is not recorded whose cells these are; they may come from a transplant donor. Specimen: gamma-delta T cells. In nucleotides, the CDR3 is TGTGCCTGTGACACCGTGGAAACTGGGGTACACCCCACCGATAAACTCATCTTT. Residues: CACDTVETGVHPTDKLIF.